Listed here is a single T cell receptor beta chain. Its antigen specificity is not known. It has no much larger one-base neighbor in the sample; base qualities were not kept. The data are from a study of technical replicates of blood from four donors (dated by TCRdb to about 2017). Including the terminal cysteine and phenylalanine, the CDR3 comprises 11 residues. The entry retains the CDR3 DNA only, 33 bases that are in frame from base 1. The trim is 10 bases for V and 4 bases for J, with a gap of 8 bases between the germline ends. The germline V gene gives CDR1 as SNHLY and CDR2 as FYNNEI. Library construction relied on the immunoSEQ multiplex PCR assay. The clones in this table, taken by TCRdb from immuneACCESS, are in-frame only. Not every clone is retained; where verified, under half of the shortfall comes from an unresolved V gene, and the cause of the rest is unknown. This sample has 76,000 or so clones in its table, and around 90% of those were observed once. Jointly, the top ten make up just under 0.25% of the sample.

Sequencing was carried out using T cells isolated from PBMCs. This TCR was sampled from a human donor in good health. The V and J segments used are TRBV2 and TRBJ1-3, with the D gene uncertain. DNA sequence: TGTGCCACTCCGGAGGGAAACACCATATATTTT. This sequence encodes CATPEGNTIYF.